This T cell receptor beta chain was obtained from a study of OX40 agonist ivuxolimab in advanced cancers. Study background: Head and neck, renal cell, melanoma or hepatocellular carcinoma were the cancers that dose-escalation patients had.

CDR1 is MNHEY, CDR2 SMNVEV, per germline (reference sequence). The CDR3 runs to 15 residues. V lost 4 bases and J lost 0, with 13 bases in between. This clone appeared a single time. Clones were sequenced by immunoSEQ multiplex PCR, and TCRdb holds only the in-frame ones, with some missing. The repertoire consists of about 78,000 clones, with roughly nine tenths occurring once and the leading ten covering 2.5% to 3.5%. This rearrangement joins TRBV27 to TRBJ2-7; no reliable D call. The sequence was collected from an adult with an advanced solid tumor such as melanoma, head and neck, liver or kidney cancer. This specimen consisted of CD4+ or CD8+ T cells sorted from blood, obtained in a trial of the OX40 agonist ivuxolimab. CDR3 nucleotide sequence: TGTGCCAGCAGTTCATCCGGGCTCTACTCCTACGAGCAGTACTTC. Its protein product is CASSSSGLYSYEQYF.